This T cell receptor beta chain was retrieved from a study of T cell responses to AZD1222 COVID-19 vaccine. As to this clone: The antigen is undetermined.

Profiled with immunoSEQ multiplex PCR; TCRdb holds only in-frame clones, not every one. The sample holds 100,000 to 150,000 clones, nearly 95% seen once. Germline V lookup: CDR1 KGHSH, CDR2 LQKENI. V lost 5 bases and J 2 bases, leaving 13 bases between the germline ends. This CDR3 is built from 14 residues. Study-wide points: Females outnumbered males among donors, who were mostly white British; clonal diversity was possibly underestimated. The CD4 TCRs associated with vaccination extended across spike and predominated at 160-218 and 743-854.

J is TRBJ2-7 and V is TRBV18; D perhaps matches TRBD1 (6 bases). This specimen was peripheral blood, taken on day 0 of AZD1222 vaccination. The receptor's source is an adult in good health. CDR3 residues: CASSNYRDPYEQYF. In nucleotides, the CDR3 is TGTGCCAGCTCAAACTACAGGGACCCCTACGAGCAGTACTTC. The full variable domain, completed using reference TRBV18 and TRBJ2-7, is NAGVMQNPRHLVRRRGQEARLRCSPMKGHSHVYWYRQLPEEGLKFMVYLQKENIIDESGMPKERFSAEFPKEGPSILRIQQVVRGDSAAYFCASSNYRDPYEQYFGPGTRLTVT.